This passage covers 7 T cell receptor beta chains from one sample sequenced in a study of CD4 T cells in relation to SARS-CoV-2 and coronaviruses. The protocol was immunoSEQ multiplex PCR, while the TCRdb copy is restricted to in-frame clones and leaves out a portion. The sample shows under 20,000 clones, 77% of them seen only once. CD4+ T cells from unexposed donors were obtained before the COVID-19 pandemic (2011-2018). CD4+ T cells were isolated from the cells after around 10 days of culture. These receptors lack a known antigen. The source material was CD4+ T cells from PBMCs, cultured in vitro. These receptors all come from a human donor in good health.

This clone was recorded a few times. The J gene is TRBJ1-6, the V gene TRBV7-9, with 11 bases that match TRBD1. Germline V gives CDR1 SEHNR, CDR2 FQNEAQ (reference sequence). The V segment lost 7 bases and the J segment 9 bases; nucleotides outside the gene matches: 8. This CDR3 is 15 amino acids long. The CDR3 reads CASTRGGQGASPLHF. Written as DNA, the CDR3 is TGTGCCAGCACTCGTGGAGGACAGGGGGCTTCACCCCTCCACTTT.

This clone was observed a handful of times. The V call is TRBV3-1 (or the pseudogene TRBV3-2), the J call TRBJ2-7; D remains unclear. The germline CDR1 and CDR2 sequences are LGHDT and YNNKEL (reference sequence). Between the trimmed V and J ends, which lost 0 bases and 2 bases, there was a span of 8 bases. CDR3 length: 14 amino acids. The CDR3 nucleotides read TGTGCCAGCAGCCAAGAGGTGGGCCCCTACGAGCAGTACTTC. Amino acids: CASSQEVGPYEQYF.

The chain combines TRBV27 with TRBJ2-2; D gene ambiguous. Trimming shortened V by 3 bases and J by 5 bases, and 7 bases separated the two germline ends. Germline V gene sequence: CDR1 MNHEY, CDR2 SMNVEV (reference sequence). This CDR3 region has 13 residues. The CDR3 protein is CASSFWVTGELFF. CDR3 in DNA: TGTGCCAGCAGTTTTTGGGTGACCGGGGAGCTGTTTTTT.

This clone has more than one count but fewer than ten. This sequence joins TRBV10-2 and TRBJ1-6; D not certain. With 2 bases removed from V and 6 bases from J, the gap between germline ends came to 8 bases. This CDR3 has 14 residues. CDR1 and CDR2 from the germline V gene are WSHSY and SAAADI. DNA for the CDR3: TGCGCCAGCAGTGAGCGACGTATTAATTCACCCCTCCACTTT. This sequence encodes CASSERRINSPLHF.

This clone was counted only a few times. The CDR3 DNA is TGTGCCAGCAGCCAATTAGCCTTACTAGCGGGAGGGGACAATGAGCAGTTCTTC. Its protein is CASSQLALLAGGDNEQFF. This chain links TRBV3-1 (or the pseudogene TRBV3-2) with TRBJ2-1, with 13 bases matching TRBD2. Germline V lookup: CDR1 LGHDT, CDR2 YNNKEL (reference sequence). The junction had 9 bases not matched to a gene; V was cut back by 2 bases and J by 5 bases. The CDR3 has 18 amino acids.

The J gene is TRBJ2-2, the V gene TRBV5-4; maybe TRBD1 (6 bases). The V end was cut by 6 bases, the J end by 4 bases, with 13 bases between. The CDR3 is 14 amino acids. CDR1 is SGHNT, CDR2 YYREEE, per germline (reference sequence). The CDR3 DNA reads TGTGCCAGCACATGGGGGCAAAGCACCGGGGAGCTGTTTTTT. It specifies CASTWGQSTGELFF.

V usage is TRBV3-1 (or the pseudogene TRBV3-2) and J usage is TRBJ2-1; D is possibly TRBD1 (5 bases). The CDR3 has 12 amino acids. Trimming pared 1 base from V and 13 bases from J, leaving 11 bases between. Germline V CDR1 and CDR2: LGHDT, YNNKEL (reference sequence). CDR3 DNA sequence: TGTGCCAGCAGCCAAGGTAGGACAAGCCAGTTCTTC. Its protein is CASSQGRTSQFF.